This TCR beta chain was recovered during a study of neurological immune-mediated disorders. Overall study: Of the approximately 34 patients with multiple sclerosis, roughly 30 had relapsing-remitting MS, whereas the remaining 3 had secondary progressive MS.

As concerns this clonotype: What it binds is not known.

Notes on the study in general: Patients with HTLV-1-associated myelopathy had the highest level of TCR clonal expansion, whereas patients with multiple sclerosis had the lowest level, falling beneath the level found in healthy controls.

TCRdb reanalysed the 5' RACE reads using MiXCR and keeps one entry per CDR3 protein. The sample has roughly 120,000 distinct CDR3 sequences, roughly 3.2% seen once. V was clipped by 0 bases and J by 3 bases, with 12 bases between them. Germline V gene sequence: CDR1 GTSNPN, CDR2 SVGIG (reference sequence). The CDR3 is made up of 15 amino acids. V is TRBV30 and J is TRBJ2-1; tentatively, D is TRBD1 (6 bases). This TCR was recovered from a woman under 40 with multiple sclerosis. Sequenced: PBMCs. CDR3 nucleotide sequence: TGTGCCTGGAGTGTCACAGGGATTTACTACAATGAGCAGTTCTTC. It translates to CAWSVTGIYYNEQFF.